The table lists the clone carrying this T cell receptor beta chain with many counts. TCRdb re-called the RACE reads through MiXCR, storing one row per CDR3 protein. The profile shows 79,000 or so distinct CDR3 sequences, under 13% of them singletons. Trimming left V 5 bases short and J 5 bases short, with 13 bases between. The CDR3 has 15 amino acids. Germline CDR1 reads SEHNR; CDR2 reads FQNEAQ (reference sequence). The time point was: patch test 1, 2 weeks after DPC sensitization. Treatment denoted: therapeutic diphenylcyclopropenone sensitization with weekly scalp DPC. This sample was taken from a study of human T cells and chemical hapten exposure.

This chain joins TRBV7-9 and TRBJ1-6, with a possible D match to TRBD1 (5 bases). The sample was whole blood, taken in connection with sensitization to the hapten diphenylcyclopropenone (DPC). This clonotype was obtained from a woman aged 50 to 60 with alopecia areata. Some clones in this sample may be carry-over from other donors' samples. CDR3 sequence reads: CASSPFRDDNSPLHF. In DNA form, the CDR3 reads TGTGCCAGCAGCCCATTCCGGGACGATAATTCACCCCTCCACTTT. Full variable domain (outside the CDR3, taken from reference TRBV7-9 and TRBJ1-6): DTGVSQNPRHKITKRGQNVTFRCDPISEHNRLYWYRQTLGQGPEFLTYFQNEAQLEKSRLLSDRFSAERPKGSFSTLEIQRTEQGDSAMYLCASSPFRDDNSPLHFGNGTRLTVT.